This TCR beta chain was recovered during a study of immune heterogeneity within non-small cell lung tumors. Trimming cost V 5 bases and J 3 bases; bases outside gene matches: 4. The CDR3 has 13 amino acids. Per germline, CDR1 DFQATT and CDR2 SNEGSKA (reference sequence). Template input was genomic DNA from bulk tumor (about 600 ng per sample). Several spatially distant biopsies were obtained per primary tumor intraoperatively. Each patient presented with untreated, newly diagnosed non-small cell lung cancer and received curative surgery. Multiplex PCR amplified TCR beta CDR3 with 32 V and 13 J primers. Using its own MiXCR run on the multiplex PCR reads, TCRdb lists one record per CDR3 protein. The table includes nearly 15,000 distinct CDR3 sequences, approximately 30% detected once.

The source of this sequence is a woman aged 50 to 65 with non-small cell lung cancer. The sample was lung tumor tissue. The chain employs TRBV20-1 and TRBJ1-5; 7 bases map to TRBD1. The CDR3 DNA is TGCAGTGCTTGGGACAGATACAATCAGCCCCAGCATTTT. It is translated as CSAWDRYNQPQHF.